The rows below give T cell receptor beta chains drawn from one sample of a study of cytomegalovirus exposure and HLA in healthy donors. Clones were read by immunoSEQ multiplex PCR, and TCRdb kept only the in-frame ones, dropping some. Of about 130,000 clones in the sample, 83% were seen once. Sequencing input: PBMCs. The receptors here all came from a woman between 40 and 50 years old in good health and CMV-seropositive. The CDR3 runs from the conserved cysteine through the conserved F or W. D genes are given only for firm matches. Rows may omit the clone size; those that give it use once, few, many or a size class.

DNA: TGCGCCAGCAGCTTGAACGCGAATCCTAGCACAGATACGCAGTATTTT
CDR3: CASSLNANPSTDTQYF
J: TRBJ2-3
D: .
size: .
V: TRBV5-1

DNA: TGTGCCACCAGTGCGGGGGGCTATGGCTACACCTTC
CDR3: CATSAGGYGYTF
J: TRBJ1-2
D: .
size: .
V: TRBV15

DNA: TGTGCCAGTAGCTGGGGTCCTGGACAGAACACTGAAGCTTTCTTT
CDR3: CASSWGPGQNTEAFF
J: TRBJ1-1
D: .
size: .
V: TRBV19

DNA: TGTGCCAGCAGCCCCTCTAGCGGGAGGGGGTACAATGAGCAGTTCTTC
CDR3: CASSPSSGRGYNEQFF
J: TRBJ2-1
D: TRBD2
size: .
V: TRBV7-9

DNA: TGTGCCAGCAGTGAAGATGAGTTATCCGTGAGCCCCCCCTACGAGCAGTACTTC
CDR3: CASSEDELSVSPPYEQYF
J: TRBJ2-7
D: .
size: .
V: TRBV6-1

DNA: TGCGCCAGCAGCTTGGGAGCAGGGGGGCTCTACGAGCAGTACTTC
CDR3: CASSLGAGGLYEQYF
J: TRBJ2-7
D: .
size: few
V: TRBV5-1

DNA: TGTGCCAGCAGCTTGGAACCACAGGGAAATGGCAATCAGCCCCAGCATTTT
CDR3: CASSLEPQGNGNQPQHF
J: TRBJ1-5
D: .
size: .
V: TRBV5-5

DNA: TGTGCCTGGAGTTACAGGGGGCCCCACTACGAGCAGTACTTC
CDR3: CAWSYRGPHYEQYF
J: TRBJ2-7
D: TRBD1
size: .
V: TRBV30

DNA: TGTGCCAGCAGCTTAAGTAGCGGTAATACCGGGGAGCTGTTTTTT
CDR3: CASSLSSGNTGELFF
J: TRBJ2-2
D: .
size: .
V: TRBV7-3

DNA: TGTGCCAGTAGTATGCAGGGGGCCTACGAGCAGTACTTC
CDR3: CASSMQGAYEQYF
J: TRBJ2-7
D: TRBD1
size: .
V: TRBV19

DNA: TGTGCCAGCAGAACGGACATACGCACAGATACGCAGTATTTT
CDR3: CASRTDIRTDTQYF
J: TRBJ2-3
D: .
size: .
V: TRBV7-9

DNA: TGCAGCGTAGGACAGGGGGTCGAAGCTTTCTTT
CDR3: CSVGQGVEAFF
J: TRBJ1-1
D: TRBD1
size: .
V: TRBV29-1

DNA: TGTGCCAGCAGCTTCCTCTATAGCCGCACAGATACGCAGTATTTT
CDR3: CASSFLYSRTDTQYF
J: TRBJ2-3
D: .
size: .
V: TRBV7-6

DNA: TGTGCCAGCAGCAATACAGGGGCGGAGATAGAGACCCAGTACTTC
CDR3: CASSNTGAEIETQYF
J: TRBJ2-5
D: TRBD1
size: .
V: TRBV7-3

DNA: TGCGCCAGCAGCTCTTTTCAGGAGCAGTTCTTC
CDR3: CASSSFQEQFF
J: TRBJ2-1
D: .
size: .
V: TRBV5-1

DNA: TGTGCCAGCAGTTTATCGAGAGGGGGAGTAGGCTACACCTTC
CDR3: CASSLSRGGVGYTF
J: TRBJ1-2
D: .
size: .
V: TRBV27

DNA: TGCAGCGTTGGAACGGGAACAGGGGAGGTTGAAGCTTTCTTT
CDR3: CSVGTGTGEVEAFF
J: TRBJ1-1
D: TRBD1
size: .
V: TRBV29-1

DNA: TGTGCCGGGGGGGGGTTGGGGAGCAATCAGCCCCAGCATTTT
CDR3: CAGGGLGSNQPQHF
J: TRBJ1-5
D: .
size: .
V: TRBV19

DNA: TGTGCCAGCAGCGTAGGAGGGGGCACCTACAATGAGCAGTTCTTC
CDR3: CASSVGGGTYNEQFF
J: TRBJ2-1
D: TRBD1
size: .
V: TRBV9

DNA: TGTGCCAGCAGCGTAAGGGACAGTGACAAAAACATTCAGTACTTC
CDR3: CASSVRDSDKNIQYF
J: TRBJ2-4
D: TRBD1
size: .
V: TRBV5-4

DNA: TGTGCCAGCAGTTTATCGAACACCCACGAGCAGTACTTC
CDR3: CASSLSNTHEQYF
J: TRBJ2-7
D: .
size: .
V: TRBV27